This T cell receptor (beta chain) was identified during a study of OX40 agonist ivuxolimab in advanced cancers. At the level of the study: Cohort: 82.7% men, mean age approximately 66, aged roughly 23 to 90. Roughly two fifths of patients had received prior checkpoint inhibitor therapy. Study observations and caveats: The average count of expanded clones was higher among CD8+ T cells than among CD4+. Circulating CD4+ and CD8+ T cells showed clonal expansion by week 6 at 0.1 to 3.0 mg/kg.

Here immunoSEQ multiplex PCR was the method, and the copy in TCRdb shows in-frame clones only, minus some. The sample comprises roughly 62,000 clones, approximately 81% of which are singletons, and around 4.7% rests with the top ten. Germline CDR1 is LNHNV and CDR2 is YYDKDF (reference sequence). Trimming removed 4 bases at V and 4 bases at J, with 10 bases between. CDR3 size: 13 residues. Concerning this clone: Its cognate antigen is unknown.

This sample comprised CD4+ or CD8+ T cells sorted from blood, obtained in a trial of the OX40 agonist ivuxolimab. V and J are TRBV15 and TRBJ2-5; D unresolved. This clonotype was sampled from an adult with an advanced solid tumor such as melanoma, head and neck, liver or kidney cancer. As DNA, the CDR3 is TGTGCCACCAGCATCGAACTCGCAGAGACCCAGTACTTC. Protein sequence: CATSIELAETQYF.